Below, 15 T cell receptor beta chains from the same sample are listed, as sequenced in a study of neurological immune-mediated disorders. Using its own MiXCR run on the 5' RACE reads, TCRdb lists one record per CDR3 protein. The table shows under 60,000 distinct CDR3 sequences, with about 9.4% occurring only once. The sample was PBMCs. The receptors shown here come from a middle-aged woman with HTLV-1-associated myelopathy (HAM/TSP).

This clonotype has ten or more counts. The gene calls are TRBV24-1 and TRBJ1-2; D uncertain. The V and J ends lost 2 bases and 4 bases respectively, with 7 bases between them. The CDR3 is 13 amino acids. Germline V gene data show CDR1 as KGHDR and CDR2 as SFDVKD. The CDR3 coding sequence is TGTGCCACCAGTGATTCTTATGGCTATGGCTACACCTTC. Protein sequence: CATSDSYGYGYTF.

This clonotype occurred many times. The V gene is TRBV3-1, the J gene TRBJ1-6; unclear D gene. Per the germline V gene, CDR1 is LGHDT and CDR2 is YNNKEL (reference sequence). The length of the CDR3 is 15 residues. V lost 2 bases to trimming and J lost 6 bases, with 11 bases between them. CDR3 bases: TGTGCCAGCAGCCAATCGCGGGGAACTAATTCACCCCTCCACTTT. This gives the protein CASSQSRGTNSPLHF.

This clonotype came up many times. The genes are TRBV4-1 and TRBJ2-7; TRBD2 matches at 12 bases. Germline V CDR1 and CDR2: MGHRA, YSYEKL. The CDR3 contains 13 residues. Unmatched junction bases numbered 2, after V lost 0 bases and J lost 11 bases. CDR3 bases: TGCGCCAGCAGCCAAGACGGACTAGCGGGGAAGTACTTC. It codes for CASSQDGLAGKYF.

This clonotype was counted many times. DNA for the CDR3: TGCGCCAGCAGCTTGGCAGGTCAGACCGGCTCTGGAAACACCATATATTTT. Translation: CASSLAGQTGSGNTIYF. The J gene is TRBJ1-3, the V gene TRBV5-1; D ambiguous. Trimming pared 0 bases from V and 0 bases from J, leaving 13 bases between. The CDR3 is made up of 17 amino acids. Germline V lookup: CDR1 SGHRS, CDR2 YFSETQ.

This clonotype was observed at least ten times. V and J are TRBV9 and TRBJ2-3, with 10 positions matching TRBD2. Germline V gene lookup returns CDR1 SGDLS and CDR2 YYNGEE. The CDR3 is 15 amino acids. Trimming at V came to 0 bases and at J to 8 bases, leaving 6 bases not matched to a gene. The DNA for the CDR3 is TGTGCCAGCAGCGTAGAAGCGGGGGGGATCGTTACGCAGTATTTT. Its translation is CASSVEAGGIVTQYF.

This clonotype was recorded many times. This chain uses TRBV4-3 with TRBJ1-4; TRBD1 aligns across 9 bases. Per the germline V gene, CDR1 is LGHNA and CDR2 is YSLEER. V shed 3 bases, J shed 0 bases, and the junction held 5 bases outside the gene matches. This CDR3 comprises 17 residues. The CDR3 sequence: CASSQGQGYATNEKLFF. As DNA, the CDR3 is TGCGCCAGCAGCCAGGGACAGGGATATGCAACTAATGAAAAACTGTTTTTT.

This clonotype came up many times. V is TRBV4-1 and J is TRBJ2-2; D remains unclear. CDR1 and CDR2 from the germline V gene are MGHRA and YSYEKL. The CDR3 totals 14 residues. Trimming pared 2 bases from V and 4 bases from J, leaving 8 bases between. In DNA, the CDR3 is TGCGCCAGCAGCCAATGGTTCGGCACCGGGGAGCTGTTTTTT. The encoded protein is CASSQWFGTGELFF.

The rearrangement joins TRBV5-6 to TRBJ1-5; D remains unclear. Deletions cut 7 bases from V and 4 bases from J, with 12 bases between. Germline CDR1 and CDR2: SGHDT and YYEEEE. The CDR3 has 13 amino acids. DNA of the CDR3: TGTGCCAGCGCCCGGGCCGGGAATCAGCCCCAGCATTTT. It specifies CASARAGNQPQHF. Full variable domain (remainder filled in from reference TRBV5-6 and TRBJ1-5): DAGVTQSPTHLIKTRGQQVTLRCSPKSGHDTVSWYQQALGQGPQFIFQYYEEEERQRGNFPDRFSGHQFPNYSSELNVNALLLGDSALYLCASARAGNQPQHFGDGTRLSIL.

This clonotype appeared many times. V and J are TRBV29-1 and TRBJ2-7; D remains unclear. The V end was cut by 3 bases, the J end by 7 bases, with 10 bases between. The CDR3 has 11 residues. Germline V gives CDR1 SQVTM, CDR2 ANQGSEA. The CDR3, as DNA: TGCAGCGTTGAGGAGAGAGGAGAGCAGTACTTC. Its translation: CSVEERGEQYF.

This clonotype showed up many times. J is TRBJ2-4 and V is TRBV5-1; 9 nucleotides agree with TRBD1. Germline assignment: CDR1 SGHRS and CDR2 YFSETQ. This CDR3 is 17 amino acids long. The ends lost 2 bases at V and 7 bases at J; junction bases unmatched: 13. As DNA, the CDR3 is TGCGCCAGCAGCTTTGCCACAGGGGGCGCGGGTTCGAACATTCAGTACTTC. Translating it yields CASSFATGGAGSNIQYF.

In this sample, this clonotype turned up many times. The CDR3 spells CASSRPGYNEQFF. CDR3 nucleotide sequence: TGTGCCAGCAGCCGTCCAGGGTACAATGAGCAGTTCTTC. J is TRBJ2-1 and V is TRBV7-2; D is perhaps TRBD1 (5 bases). V was pared by 5 bases and J by 4 bases, with 9 bases between. The CDR3 consists of 13 residues. Germline V lookup: CDR1 SGHTA, CDR2 FQGNSA. The whole variable domain, remainder taken from reference TRBV7-2 and TRBJ2-1, is GAGVSQSPSNKVTEKGKDVELRCDPISGHTALYWYRQSLGQGLEFLIYFQGNSAPDKSGLPSDRFSAERTGGSVSTLTIQRTQQEDSAVYLCASSRPGYNEQFFGPGTRLTVL.

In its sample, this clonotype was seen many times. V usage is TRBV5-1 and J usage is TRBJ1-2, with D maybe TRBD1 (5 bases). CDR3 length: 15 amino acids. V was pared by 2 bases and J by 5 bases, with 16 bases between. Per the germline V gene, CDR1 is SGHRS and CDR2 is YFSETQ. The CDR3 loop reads CASSFQDREIYGYTF. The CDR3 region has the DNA TGCGCCAGCAGCTTCCAAGACAGAGAAATTTATGGCTACACCTTC. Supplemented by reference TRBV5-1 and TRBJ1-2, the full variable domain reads KAGVTQTPRYLIKTRGQQVTLSCSPISGHRSVSWYQQTPGQGLQFLFEYFSETQRNKGNFPGRFSGRQFSNSRSEMNVSTLELGDSALYLCASSFQDREIYGYTFGSGTRLTVV.

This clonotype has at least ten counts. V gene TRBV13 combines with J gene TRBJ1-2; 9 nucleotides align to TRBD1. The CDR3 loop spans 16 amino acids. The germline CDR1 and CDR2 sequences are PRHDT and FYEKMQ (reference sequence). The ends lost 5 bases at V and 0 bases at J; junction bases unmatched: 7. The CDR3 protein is CASSATWDRANYGYTF. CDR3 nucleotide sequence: TGTGCCAGCAGCGCGACCTGGGACAGGGCTAACTATGGCTACACCTTC.

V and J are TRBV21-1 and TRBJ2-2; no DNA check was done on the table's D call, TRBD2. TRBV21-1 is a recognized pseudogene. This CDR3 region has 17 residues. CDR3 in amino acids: CVTVRRLAVVWTGELFF. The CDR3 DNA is TGTGTCACTGTAAGAAGGCTAGCGGTGGTGTGGACCGGGGAGCTGTTTTTT.

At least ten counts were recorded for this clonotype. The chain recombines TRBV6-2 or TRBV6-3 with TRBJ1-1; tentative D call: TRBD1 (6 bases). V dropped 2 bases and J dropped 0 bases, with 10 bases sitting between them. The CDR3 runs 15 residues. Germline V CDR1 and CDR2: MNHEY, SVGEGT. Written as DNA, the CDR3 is TGTGCCAGCAGTTACCTGGGACATATGAACACTGAAGCTTTCTTT. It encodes CASSYLGHMNTEAFF.